Sequencing of this TCR beta chain was carried out in a study of CD8 T cells in ankylosing spondylitis. Study observations and caveats: What appeared characteristic of ankylosing spondylitis blood was a TCR beta motif of eight highly homologous variants. Disease-linked clones reportedly concentrated significantly in matched ankylosing spondylitis synovial fluid.

Remarks on this clonotype: What it binds is not known.

TCRdb called the 5' RACE reads again in MiXCR, with one record for every CDR3 protein. The sample includes some 350,000 distinct CDR3 sequences, roughly 14% of them seen just once. Looked up from germline, CDR1 is LGHDT and CDR2 is YNNKEL (reference sequence). The V and J ends lost 0 bases and 9 bases, in that order; junction bases with no gene match: 9. The CDR3 covers 16 residues. Sequenced input: blood, either unsorted or a sorted T cell fraction (not recorded which). This chain connects TRBV3-1 to TRBJ2-1; 9 positions agree with TRBD1. This TCR was sampled from a male donor with ankylosing spondylitis or in good health (not recorded which). The CDR3 here is CASSQEGQGVVGEQFF. For the CDR3, the DNA is TGTGCCAGCAGCCAAGAGGGACAGGGCGTGGTAGGTGAGCAGTTCTTC.